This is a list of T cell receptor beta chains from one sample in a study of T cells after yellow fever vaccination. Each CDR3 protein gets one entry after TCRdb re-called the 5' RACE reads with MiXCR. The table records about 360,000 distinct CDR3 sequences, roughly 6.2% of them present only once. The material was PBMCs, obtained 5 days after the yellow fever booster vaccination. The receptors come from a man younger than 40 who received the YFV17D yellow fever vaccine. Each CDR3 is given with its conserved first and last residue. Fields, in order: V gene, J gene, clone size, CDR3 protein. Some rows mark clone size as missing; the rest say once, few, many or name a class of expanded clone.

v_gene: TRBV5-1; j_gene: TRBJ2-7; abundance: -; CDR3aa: CASRTTGHYEQYF
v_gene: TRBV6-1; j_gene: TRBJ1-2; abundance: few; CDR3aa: CASSEAAGHTNYGYTF
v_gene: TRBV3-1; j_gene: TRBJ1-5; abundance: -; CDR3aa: CASSQEAWNQPQHF
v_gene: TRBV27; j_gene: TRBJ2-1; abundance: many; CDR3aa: CASRDEGSIGRSSYNEQFF
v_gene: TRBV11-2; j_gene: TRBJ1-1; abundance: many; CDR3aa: CASSQGQTMNTEAFF
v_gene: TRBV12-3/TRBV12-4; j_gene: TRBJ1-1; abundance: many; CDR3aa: CASGIRGAFF
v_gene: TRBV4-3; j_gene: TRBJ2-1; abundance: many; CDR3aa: CASSQDRGTGSYNEQFF
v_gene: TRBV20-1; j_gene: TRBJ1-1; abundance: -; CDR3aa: CSAREGGVPEAFF
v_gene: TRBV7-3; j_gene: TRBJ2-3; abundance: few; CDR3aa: CASSPNWTPRGTQYF
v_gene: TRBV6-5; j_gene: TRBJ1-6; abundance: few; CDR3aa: CASSYFGKNDSPLHF
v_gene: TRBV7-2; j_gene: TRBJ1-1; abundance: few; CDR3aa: CASSLLARGYMNTEAFF
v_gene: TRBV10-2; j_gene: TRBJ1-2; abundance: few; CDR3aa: CASLGGAYGYTF
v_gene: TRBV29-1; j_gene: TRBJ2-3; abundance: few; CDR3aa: CSVSGGMTDTQYF
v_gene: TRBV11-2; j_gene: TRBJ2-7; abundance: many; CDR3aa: CASSLDRLGGLQYF
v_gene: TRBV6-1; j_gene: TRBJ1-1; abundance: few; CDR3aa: CASSPKGRGRRNTEAFF
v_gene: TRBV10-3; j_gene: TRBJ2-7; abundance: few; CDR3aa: CAIRGRVGLASSSYEQYF
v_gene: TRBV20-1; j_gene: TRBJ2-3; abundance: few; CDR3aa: CSPWGNTQYF
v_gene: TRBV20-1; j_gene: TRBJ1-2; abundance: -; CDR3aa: CSAAYNRGLGGYTF
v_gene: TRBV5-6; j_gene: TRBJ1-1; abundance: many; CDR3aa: CASSSAVANTEAFF
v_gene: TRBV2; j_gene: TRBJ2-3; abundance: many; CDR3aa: CASSDDVTDTQYF
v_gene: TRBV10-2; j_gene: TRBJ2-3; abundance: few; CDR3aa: CASSNQGAYASTDTQYF
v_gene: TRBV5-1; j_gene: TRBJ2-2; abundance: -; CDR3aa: CASRTPGYGELFF
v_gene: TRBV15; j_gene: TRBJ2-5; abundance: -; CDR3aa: CATSPARRGVYETQYF
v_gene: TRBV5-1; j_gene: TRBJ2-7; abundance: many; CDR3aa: CASSFDITYEQYF
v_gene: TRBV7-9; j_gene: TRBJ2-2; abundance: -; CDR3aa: CASSLGGRPATGELFF
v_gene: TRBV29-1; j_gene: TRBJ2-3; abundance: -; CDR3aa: CSVAGATDTQYF
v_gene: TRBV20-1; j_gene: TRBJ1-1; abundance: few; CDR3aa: CSAREARGPNTEAFF
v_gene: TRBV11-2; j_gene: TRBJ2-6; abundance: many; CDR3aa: CASSPGFGANVLTF
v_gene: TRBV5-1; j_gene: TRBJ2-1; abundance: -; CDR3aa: CASSLDVESEQFF
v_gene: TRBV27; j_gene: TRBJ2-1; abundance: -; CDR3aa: CASSPFRSGRRDNEQFF
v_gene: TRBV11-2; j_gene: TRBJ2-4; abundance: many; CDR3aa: CASSLVGTSGVDIAKNIQYF
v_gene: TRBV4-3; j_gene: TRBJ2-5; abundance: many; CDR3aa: CASSPSPSPRETQYF
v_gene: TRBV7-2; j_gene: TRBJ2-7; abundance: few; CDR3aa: CASRNQGLALYEQYF
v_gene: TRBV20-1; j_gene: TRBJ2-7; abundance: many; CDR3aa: CSARALSSYEQYF
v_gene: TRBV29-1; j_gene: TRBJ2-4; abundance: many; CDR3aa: CSVTAGASSAKNIQYF
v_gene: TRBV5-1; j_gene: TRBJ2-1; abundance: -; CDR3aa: CASSREDNEQFF
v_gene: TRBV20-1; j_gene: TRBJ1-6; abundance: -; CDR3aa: CSARDQRGLYNSPPHF
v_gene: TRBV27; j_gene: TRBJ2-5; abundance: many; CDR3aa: CASSSTFQETQYF
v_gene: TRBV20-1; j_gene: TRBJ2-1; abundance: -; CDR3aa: CSARDTSGRKSYNEQFF
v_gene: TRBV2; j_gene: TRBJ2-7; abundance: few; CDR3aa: CASSVLMGRHEQYF
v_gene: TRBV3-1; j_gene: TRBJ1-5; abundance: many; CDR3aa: CASSQDSNNQPQHF
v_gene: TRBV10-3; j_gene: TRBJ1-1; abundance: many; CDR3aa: CAISEPGQDGFVQAFF
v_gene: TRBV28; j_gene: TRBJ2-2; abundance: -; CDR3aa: CASRLADTGELFF